This is a list of T cell receptor beta chains from one sample in a study of CXCR4 blockade with PD-1 therapy in pancreatic cancer. Some clones are missing from TCRdb's copy, which holds only in-frame ones; the method was immunoSEQ multiplex PCR. The sample consists of approximately 1,500 clones, about 40% of them appearing once. The specimen was tumor tissue. The receptors derive from a human donor with pancreatic ductal adenocarcinoma. Each CDR3 is given with its conserved first and last residue. The D gene is left open where the match is weak. Clone size is not always given. Where it is, it says once, few, many or a class for expanded clones.

J gene: TRBJ2-2; D gene: TRBD2; clone size: few; V gene: TRBV4-1; CDR3 DNA: TGCGCCAGCAGTTCCGGGACTAGTCGCACCGGGGAGCTGTTTTTT; CDR3 protein: CASSSGTSRTGELFF
J gene: TRBJ2-1; D gene: TRBD2; clone size: .; V gene: TRBV19; CDR3 DNA: TGTGCCAGTAGTAAGACTAGCGGGGATTACAATGAGCAGTTCTTC; CDR3 protein: CASSKTSGDYNEQFF
J gene: TRBJ2-1; D gene: .; clone size: few; V gene: TRBV30; CDR3 DNA: TGTGCCTGGACGGCGGGGACCTACAATGAGCAGTTCTTC; CDR3 protein: CAWTAGTYNEQFF
J gene: TRBJ1-4; D gene: TRBD1; clone size: once; V gene: TRBV5-1; CDR3 DNA: TGCGCCAGCAGCTTGGATACAGGGGAGGAAAAACTGTTTTTT; CDR3 protein: CASSLDTGEEKLFF
J gene: TRBJ1-4; D gene: TRBD1; clone size: .; V gene: TRBV11-3; CDR3 DNA: TGTGCCAGCAGCTTGGCGGGACAGAGCAATGAAAAACTGTTTTTT; CDR3 protein: CASSLAGQSNEKLFF
J gene: TRBJ1-2; D gene: .; clone size: .; V gene: TRBV6-1; CDR3 DNA: TGTGCCATCAGTGAAGCAGGGGTCTATGGCTACACCTTC; CDR3 protein: CAISEAGVYGYTF
J gene: TRBJ2-2; D gene: TRBD1; clone size: .; V gene: TRBV11-3; CDR3 DNA: TGTGCCAGCAGCTTACAGGGGGCGTTCACCGGGGAGCTGTTTTTT; CDR3 protein: CASSLQGAFTGELFF
J gene: TRBJ2-5; D gene: .; clone size: .; V gene: TRBV19; CDR3 DNA: TGTGCCAGTAGTATAGAACTAGCTGGAGAGACCCAGTACTTC; CDR3 protein: CASSIELAGETQYF
J gene: TRBJ2-1; D gene: TRBD2; clone size: .; V gene: TRBV29-1; CDR3 DNA: TGCAGCGTTGAAGATCCAGGGCTAGCGGTCTACAATGAGCAGTTCTTC; CDR3 protein: CSVEDPGLAVYNEQFF
J gene: TRBJ2-2; D gene: TRBD2; clone size: .; V gene: TRBV11-3; CDR3 DNA: TGTGCCAGCAGCGCCCTAGCGGGGGCGGTCACCGGGGAGCTGTTTTTT; CDR3 protein: CASSALAGAVTGELFF
J gene: TRBJ2-1; D gene: .; clone size: .; V gene: TRBV28; CDR3 DNA: TGTGCCAGCAGAGTAGACAGGACCAGTTGGAACAATGAGCAGTTCTTC; CDR3 protein: CASRVDRTSWNNEQFF
J gene: TRBJ2-5; D gene: TRBD1; clone size: .; V gene: TRBV18; CDR3 DNA: TGTGCCAGCTCACCTCCGACAGGGGAAGAGACCCAGTACTTC; CDR3 protein: CASSPPTGEETQYF
J gene: TRBJ1-1; D gene: TRBD1; clone size: .; V gene: TRBV18; CDR3 DNA: TGTGCCAGCTCACCACGGACAGGGGGAAACACTGAAGCTTTCTTT; CDR3 protein: CASSPRTGGNTEAFF
J gene: TRBJ2-1; D gene: .; clone size: few; V gene: TRBV6-8; CDR3 DNA: TGTGCCAGCAGTGATGGCGGGACGCCTATTACCAAGCAGTTCTTC; CDR3 protein: CASSDGGTPITKQFF
J gene: TRBJ1-5; D gene: .; clone size: .; V gene: TRBV15; CDR3 DNA: TGTGCCACCAGCAGAGATCAGAGGGTCCGGCCCCAGCATTTT; CDR3 protein: CATSRDQRVRPQHF
J gene: TRBJ2-1; D gene: .; clone size: .; V gene: TRBV19; CDR3 DNA: TGTGCCAGTACTCTAAGGGGTGGGACATGGCAGTTCTTC; CDR3 protein: CASTLRGGTWQFF
J gene: TRBJ2-5; D gene: .; clone size: once; V gene: TRBV30; CDR3 DNA: TGTGCCCTGCCCGGGGCCTCACAAGAGACCCAGTACTTC; CDR3 protein: CALPGASQETQYF
J gene: TRBJ1-2; D gene: TRBD1; clone size: medium-sized; V gene: TRBV11-3; CDR3 DNA: TGTGCCAGCAGCAGAGTGGGACAGGAGAACTATGGCTACACCTTC; CDR3 protein: CASSRVGQENYGYTF
J gene: TRBJ2-1; D gene: .; clone size: few; V gene: TRBV6-8; CDR3 DNA: TGTGCCACCTCCCCCCCGAGCTCCTACAATGAGCAGTTCTTC; CDR3 protein: CATSPPSSYNEQFF
J gene: TRBJ2-6; D gene: .; clone size: .; V gene: TRBV18; CDR3 DNA: TGTGCCAGCTCACCAGACAGCTCTGGGGCCAACGTCCTGACTTTC; CDR3 protein: CASSPDSSGANVLTF
J gene: TRBJ1-1; D gene: TRBD1; clone size: .; V gene: TRBV7-7; CDR3 DNA: TGTGCCAGCAGCTTGAATCCGACAGGGTTGAACACTGAAGCTTTCTTT; CDR3 protein: CASSLNPTGLNTEAFF
J gene: TRBJ1-1; D gene: .; clone size: .; V gene: TRBV18; CDR3 DNA: TGTGCCAGCTCACCAAATGAGGGGACTGAAGCTTTCTTT; CDR3 protein: CASSPNEGTEAFF
J gene: TRBJ1-1; D gene: .; clone size: .; V gene: TRBV1; CDR3 DNA: TGCGCCAGCAGCCAAGTAAAGGGGACGAACACTGAAGCTTTCTTT; CDR3 protein: CASSQVKGTNTEAFF
J gene: TRBJ2-3; D gene: TRBD2; clone size: .; V gene: TRBV29-1; CDR3 DNA: TGCAGCGTTGTTAGCGGGGGGGTATCAGATACGCAGTATTTT; CDR3 protein: CSVVSGGVSDTQYF
J gene: TRBJ1-1; D gene: TRBD1; clone size: few; V gene: TRBV28; CDR3 DNA: TGTGCCACTTGCTTCGGGACAGGGTTTGCTTTCTTT; CDR3 protein: CATCFGTGFAFF
J gene: TRBJ2-7; D gene: .; clone size: .; V gene: TRBV19; CDR3 DNA: TGTGCCAGTAGTATGGGCATCACCTACGAGCAGTACTTC; CDR3 protein: CASSMGITYEQYF
J gene: TRBJ2-2; D gene: .; clone size: .; V gene: TRBV4-1; CDR3 DNA: TGCGCCAGCAGCCAAGGAGCGGGCGTTCCCGGGGAGCTGTTTTTT; CDR3 protein: CASSQGAGVPGELFF
J gene: TRBJ2-5; D gene: .; clone size: .; V gene: TRBV6-8; CDR3 DNA: TGTGCCAGCAGTTACTCGAGGGAGACCCAGTACTTC; CDR3 protein: CASSYSRETQYF
J gene: TRBJ1-2; D gene: .; clone size: .; V gene: TRBV30; CDR3 DNA: TGTGCCCTAAGACAGTTCCTAAACTATGGCTACACCTTC; CDR3 protein: CALRQFLNYGYTF
J gene: TRBJ1-2; D gene: .; clone size: .; V gene: TRBV29-1; CDR3 DNA: TGCAGCGTTGAAGATCGGGCAGTAGAGGGTGGCTACACCTTC; CDR3 protein: CSVEDRAVEGGYTF
J gene: TRBJ1-2; D gene: TRBD1; clone size: medium-sized; V gene: TRBV28; CDR3 DNA: TGTGCCAGCAGGGGGACAGGGGGCGTCTATGGCTACACCTTC; CDR3 protein: CASRGTGGVYGYTF
J gene: TRBJ1-1; D gene: .; clone size: large; V gene: TRBV6-8; CDR3 DNA: TGTGCCAGCAGTTCGGGGGGCGCTGAAGCTTTCTTT; CDR3 protein: CASSSGGAEAFF
J gene: TRBJ1-2; D gene: .; clone size: few; V gene: TRBV6-8; CDR3 DNA: .; CDR3 protein: CASSSPRGQYFGYTF
J gene: TRBJ2-7; D gene: TRBD2; clone size: .; V gene: TRBV15; CDR3 DNA: TGTGCCACCAGCAGAGCATTAGCGGGAGGGGAGCAGTACTTC; CDR3 protein: CATSRALAGGEQYF
J gene: TRBJ2-1; D gene: TRBD2; clone size: .; V gene: TRBV19; CDR3 DNA: TGTGCCAGTAGTATTGGGGGGGTCAATGAGCAGTTCTTC; CDR3 protein: CASSIGGVNEQFF
J gene: TRBJ1-1; D gene: .; clone size: few; V gene: TRBV4-1; CDR3 DNA: TGCGCCAGCAGCCAACCTCGCCTCGTCGTCGGACAGGAAGCTTTCTTT; CDR3 protein: CASSQPRLVVGQEAFF
J gene: TRBJ2-5; D gene: TRBD1; clone size: .; V gene: TRBV19; CDR3 DNA: TGTGCCAGTGGACAGGGGCGGGAGACCCAGTACTTC; CDR3 protein: CASGQGRETQYF
J gene: TRBJ1-1; D gene: .; clone size: .; V gene: TRBV18; CDR3 DNA: TGTGCCAGCTCTACATGGAACACTGAAGCTTTCTTT; CDR3 protein: CASSTWNTEAFF
J gene: TRBJ2-2; D gene: .; clone size: once; V gene: TRBV19; CDR3 DNA: TGTGCCAGTAGTACGGACCAAAGCGGGGAGCTGTTTTTT; CDR3 protein: CASSTDQSGELFF
J gene: TRBJ2-1; D gene: .; clone size: .; V gene: TRBV2; CDR3 DNA: TGTGCCAGTCTACAAGGGGGAATTAATGAGCAGTTCTTC; CDR3 protein: CASLQGGINEQFF
J gene: TRBJ2-2; D gene: .; clone size: large; V gene: TRBV6-8; CDR3 DNA: TGTGCCAGCAGCCCGAAGATGGCCGGGGAGCTGTTTTTT; CDR3 protein: CASSPKMAGELFF
J gene: TRBJ1-1; D gene: .; clone size: few; V gene: TRBV6-8; CDR3 DNA: TGTGCCAGCCAGGGAGTCCTGAACACTGAAGCTTTCTTT; CDR3 protein: CASQGVLNTEAFF
J gene: TRBJ2-3; D gene: TRBD1; clone size: few; V gene: TRBV7-6; CDR3 DNA: TGTGCCAGCAGTACAGACAGGGGAGGAGGTACGCAGTATTTT; CDR3 protein: CASSTDRGGGTQYF
J gene: TRBJ1-5; D gene: TRBD1; clone size: .; V gene: TRBV19; CDR3 DNA: TGTGCCAGTAGTGTGGGACAGAATCAGCCCCAGCATTTT; CDR3 protein: CASSVGQNQPQHF
J gene: TRBJ1-1; D gene: TRBD1; clone size: .; V gene: TRBV29-1; CDR3 DNA: TGCAGCGCCAGGGGGGTCATGAACACTGAAGCTTTCTTT; CDR3 protein: CSARGVMNTEAFF
J gene: TRBJ1-2; D gene: TRBD1; clone size: few; V gene: TRBV29-1; CDR3 DNA: TGCAGCGTTGTAGGGCCAGGGGGTATTGGCTACACCTTC; CDR3 protein: CSVVGPGGIGYTF